This T cell receptor beta chain was retrieved from a study of graft-versus-host responses after intestinal transplantation. Study details: Grafts that recipients had were multivisceral, liver-intestinal, or isolated intestinal transplants. Every recipient underwent anti-thymocyte globulin induction, then tacrolimus and steroids for roughly 3 years. Findings and limits, study-wide: Some GvH clones were seen earlier in gut or blood, suggesting intestinal origin. After transplant, early declines in HvG clones were associated with peak levels of circulating GvH clones.

Repertoires were generated with immunoSEQ multiplex PCR, while TCRdb's copy carries only in-frame clones and drops some. The sample holds about 51,000 clones, 89% seen once. The trim removed 4 bases at V and 8 bases at J, leaving 11 bases unmatched. This CDR3 spans 16 amino acids. The V gene's germline CDR1 is SGHTA and CDR2 FQGNSA. This clone turned up a few times. Its specificity is not known. The input for sequencing was unstimulated CD4+ T cells sorted from spleen or lymph node cells, taken before transplant. This receptor was identified in a human donor who was the organ donor for an intestinal transplant. The chain links TRBV7-2 to TRBJ2-1, with 10 bases identical to TRBD2. CDR3: CASSSSSGSPWYEQFF. CDR3 coding DNA: TGTGCCAGCAGCTCATCTAGCGGGAGTCCATGGTATGAGCAGTTCTTC.